A selection of T cell receptor beta chains follows, all from one sample in a study of T-cell memory formation after mild COVID-19. Each CDR3 protein is one row after TCRdb ran MiXCR on the 5' RACE reads. Altogether 250,000 to 350,000 distinct CDR3 sequences are present, roughly a fifth being singletons, with the ten largest covering under 25%. The sequencing sample was made of PBMCs or a T cell subset sorted from them (not recorded which). The receptors originated from a man between 18 and 29 years old who had mild COVID-19 (a few samples of this study predate the infection). Cell type and time point are not known. Each CDR3 is given with its conserved first and last residue. The D gene is left open where the match is weak. Size tells how often a clone was seen (once, few, many) or the class of an expanded clone, and some rows leave it out.

clone_size j_call d_call v_call cdr3_aa cdr3_nt
few TRBJ2-3 - TRBV7-2 CASSLDLTDTQYF TGTGCCAGCAGCCTCGACCTTACAGATACGCAGTATTTT
- TRBJ2-1 - TRBV15 CATSPRQDNEQFF TGTGCCACCAGCCCTAGGCAGGACAATGAGCAGTTCTTC
- TRBJ2-5 - TRBV5-1 CASSPGRGQETQYF TGCGCCAGCAGCCCGGGACGGGGACAAGAGACCCAGTACTTC
- TRBJ2-3 TRBD2 TRBV12-3/TRBV12-4 CASSFKLAGMADTQYF TGTGCCAGCAGTTTTAAACTAGCGGGTATGGCAGATACGCAGTATTTT
few TRBJ2-2 - TRBV7-3 CASSPTVNTGELFF TGTGCCAGCAGCCCCACCGTGAACACCGGGGAGCTGTTTTTT
few TRBJ2-1 - TRBV7-2 CASSFPDLDEQFF TGTGCCAGCAGCTTCCCGGACTTGGATGAGCAGTTCTTC
- TRBJ1-5 TRBD1 TRBV6-6 CASSLQGAGNQPQHF TGTGCCAGCAGCCTACAGGGGGCAGGCAATCAGCCCCAGCATTTT
few TRBJ2-1 TRBD2 TRBV7-2 CASSITSGGNNEQFF TGTGCCAGCAGCATAACTAGCGGGGGAAACAATGAGCAGTTCTTC
few TRBJ2-2 - TRBV11-3 CASSGRISTGELFF TGTGCCAGCAGCGGACGGATATCCACCGGGGAGCTGTTTTTT
many TRBJ2-7 - TRBV7-6 CASSLSGQGSYEQYF TGTGCCAGCAGCCTCTCGGGGCAGGGATCCTACGAGCAGTACTTC
few TRBJ1-1 - TRBV9 CASSWGETGFGTEAFF TGTGCCAGCAGCTGGGGGGAGACGGGTTTCGGCACTGAAGCTTTCTTT
- TRBJ1-5 - TRBV11-2 CASSLEWGQPQHF TGTGCCAGCAGCCTAGAGTGGGGTCAGCCCCAGCATTTT
- TRBJ2-3 TRBD2 TRBV6-2/TRBV6-3 CASSELLADGTDTQYF TGTGCCAGCAGCGAACTTCTAGCGGACGGCACAGATACGCAGTATTTT
many TRBJ2-5 - TRBV4-2 CASSRTQGGETQYF TGTGCCAGCAGCCGTACACAGGGAGGTGAGACCCAGTACTTC
- TRBJ2-5 TRBD2 TRBV7-2 CASSSLAGGVWETQYF TGTGCCAGCAGCTCGCTAGCGGGGGGAGTTTGGGAGACCCAGTACTTC
few TRBJ2-2 - TRBV12-3/TRBV12-4 CASRINRGGTGELFF TGTGCCAGCAGGATCAACAGGGGGGGCACCGGGGAGCTGTTTTTT
- TRBJ2-5 - TRBV5-1 CASSFATAQETQYF TGCGCCAGCAGCTTTGCCACAGCCCAAGAGACCCAGTACTTC
- TRBJ2-3 - TRBV7-2 CASSLSSASDTQYF TGTGCCAGCAGCTTATCTTCTGCGTCAGATACGCAGTATTTT
- TRBJ2-3 TRBD2 TRBV4-1 CASSQILAWDPGTQYF TGCGCCAGCAGCCAGATACTAGCGTGGGACCCAGGGACGCAGTATTTT
many TRBJ1-1 - TRBV5-5 CASSLGPPGGTEAFF TGTGCCAGCAGCTTAGGGCCCCCCGGGGGCACTGAAGCTTTCTTT
few TRBJ2-2 TRBD1 TRBV4-3 CASTFLDRVGTGELFF TGCGCCAGCACCTTCTTGGACAGGGTTGGCACCGGGGAGCTGTTTTTT
- TRBJ2-2 - TRBV5-6 CASSLEGKNTGELFF TGTGCCAGCAGCCTGGAGGGGAAGAACACCGGGGAGCTGTTTTTT
few TRBJ1-1 - TRBV28 CASKDRYTEAFF TGTGCCAGCAAAGACAGGTACACTGAAGCTTTCTTT
- TRBJ1-2 - TRBV27 CASSLFGGVYGYTF TGTGCCAGCAGTTTATTTGGGGGGGTCTATGGCTACACCTTC
few TRBJ1-1 - TRBV4-1 CASSQEGGRTEAFF TGCGCCAGCAGCCAAGAGGGTGGGAGGACTGAAGCTTTCTTT
few TRBJ2-7 - TRBV7-2 CASSLAQRPGYEQYF TGTGCCAGCAGCTTAGCGCAACGCCCAGGGTACGAGCAGTACTTC
few TRBJ2-3 - TRBV30 CAWTLGSADTQYF TGTGCCTGGACCCTGGGGAGTGCAGATACGCAGTATTTT
- TRBJ2-5 - TRBV7-8 CASNPGAETQYF TGTGCCAGCAATCCGGGGGCAGAGACCCAGTACTTC
- TRBJ2-3 TRBD1 TRBV4-3 CASSQGTGSTDTQYF TGCGCCAGCAGCCAAGGGACAGGGAGCACAGATACGCAGTATTTT
once TRBJ2-2 - TRBV11-2 CASSLPPREVAPGELFF TGTGCCAGCAGCTTACCCCCTCGTGAGGTGGCACCGGGGGAGCTGTTTTTT
- TRBJ1-3 - TRBV7-9 CASSAGSGVARNTIYF TGTGCCAGCAGCGCCGGGTCCGGGGTCGCGAGAAACACCATATATTTT
once TRBJ2-1 TRBD2 TRBV4-3 CASSPRGGLHEQFF TGCGCCAGCAGCCCTCGGGGGGGCCTCCATGAGCAGTTCTTC
- TRBJ2-3 - TRBV7-6 CASSSGPLRADTQYF TGTGCCAGCAGCTCCGGGCCGCTGAGGGCAGATACGCAGTATTTT
once TRBJ1-1 - TRBV13 CASSQRLPKGNTEAFF TGTGCCAGCAGCCAGAGGTTGCCGAAGGGGAACACTGAAGCTTTCTTT
few TRBJ2-5 - TRBV5-6 CASSQPPLEETQYF TGTGCCAGCAGCCAGCCGCCCCTGGAAGAGACCCAGTACTTC
few TRBJ2-5 - TRBV6-2/TRBV6-3 CASSYRVVFQETQYF TGTGCCAGCAGTTACCGCGTGGTCTTCCAAGAGACCCAGTACTTC
- TRBJ1-5 - TRBV7-2 CASSLVVSANQPQHF TGTGCCAGCAGCTTAGTAGTATCCGCAAATCAGCCCCAGCATTTT
- TRBJ1-5 TRBD1 TRBV9 CASSVADRGNQPQHF TGTGCCAGCAGCGTAGCCGACAGGGGCAATCAGCCCCAGCATTTT
- TRBJ1-2 - TRBV12-3/TRBV12-4 CASSDRSYGYTF TGTGCCAGCAGCGACAGAAGCTATGGCTACACCTTC
- TRBJ2-1 - TRBV6-5 CASKVVWQPDYNEQFF TGTGCCAGCAAGGTCGTTTGGCAGCCTGACTACAATGAGCAGTTCTTC
few TRBJ1-4 - TRBV3-1 CASSQGRTGGEKLFF TGTGCCAGCAGCCAAGGGCGGACGGGTGGGGAAAAACTGTTTTTT
- TRBJ2-6 - TRBV6-4 CASSPTWVTGSGANVLTF TGTGCCAGCAGTCCTACATGGGTGACGGGGTCTGGGGCCAACGTCCTGACTTTC
- TRBJ1-1 - TRBV5-1 CASSFGAQETEAFF TGCGCCAGCAGCTTTGGGGCGCAAGAAACTGAAGCTTTCTTT
- TRBJ2-3 - TRBV20-1 CSASRAQSTDTQYF TGCAGTGCTAGCAGGGCGCAAAGCACAGATACGCAGTATTTT
few TRBJ2-1 - TRBV3-1 CASSLSPEGEQFF TGTGCCAGCAGCCTGTCCCCTGAGGGTGAGCAGTTCTTC
few TRBJ1-4 TRBD1 TRBV7-9 CASSLPTGGRNEKLFF TGTGCCAGCAGCCTTCCAACAGGGGGACGTAATGAAAAACTGTTTTTT
few TRBJ2-4 TRBD1 TRBV2 CASKRGPRVDIQYF TGTGCCAGCAAAAGGGGGCCCCGGGTAGACATTCAGTACTTC
- TRBJ1-2 - TRBV12-3/TRBV12-4 CASSFAPGPGYTF TGTGCCAGCAGTTTCGCCCCCGGGCCCGGCTACACCTTC
- TRBJ2-7 - TRBV6-5 CASSASSSSYEQYF TGTGCCAGCAGCGCCTCTTCGTCCTCCTACGAGCAGTACTTC
few TRBJ2-5 - TRBV18 CASSQAEETQYF TGTGCCAGCTCCCAAGCAGAGGAGACCCAGTACTTC
few TRBJ2-5 - TRBV7-2 CASSLEGMTADSRKTQYF TGTGCCAGCAGCTTAGAAGGGATGACTGCCGACAGTCGAAAGACCCAGTACTTC
- TRBJ1-2 - TRBV18 CASSPRVTRVGGDGYTF TGTGCCAGCTCACCCCGCGTTACGAGGGTCGGAGGTGATGGCTACACCTTC
- TRBJ2-5 - TRBV6-2/TRBV6-3 CASNDADKETQYF TGTGCCAGCAATGACGCAGATAAAGAGACCCAGTACTTC
once TRBJ2-1 TRBD1 TRBV20-1 CSGLGQGYNEQFF TGCAGTGGCCTAGGACAGGGCTACAATGAGCAGTTCTTC
few TRBJ2-7 - TRBV6-5 CASSPTNHYSYEQYF TGTGCCAGCTCCCCTACCAACCACTACTCCTACGAGCAGTACTTC
- TRBJ1-2 - TRBV7-2 CASSQQAGEGYTF TGTGCCAGCAGCCAGCAGGCAGGGGAAGGCTACACCTTC
few TRBJ2-5 TRBD2 TRBV20-1 CSARDPLRGTQETQYF TGCAGTGCTAGAGATCCTTTGCGGGGGACCCAAGAGACCCAGTACTTC
- TRBJ2-3 - TRBV7-8 CASSSSSPDTQYF TGTGCCAGCAGCTCCTCAAGCCCGGATACGCAGTATTTT